Below, one T cell receptor beta chain is given with its context. Original methodology: Reference gene primer amplification gave estimated nucleated cell counts. TCRdb's table, derived via immunoSEQ multiplex PCR, lists solely in-frame clones and lacks some. From that table come the V and J calls and clone size; the DNA was used to work out D and trimming. The repertoire includes 150,000 to 160,000 clones, more than 85% of them detected once, and about 2.4% sits in the top ten. This entry is derived from a study of blood T cell repertoires in COVID-19. Study at large: Collection of acute and convalescent COVID-19 samples took place in the United States, Italy and Spain. T cells, B-cell-depleted T cells, or PBMCs provided the cDNA or gDNA that served as material.

The CDR3 covers 17 residues. The V and J ends lost 3 bases and 4 bases respectively, with 20 bases between them. Germline V lookup: CDR1 KGHDR, CDR2 SFDVKD. The sample consisted of peripheral blood. The receptor was derived from a woman in her 70s with acute or convalescent COVID-19. V usage is TRBV24-1 and J usage is TRBJ1-2; maybe TRBD1 (6 bases). The CDR3 reads CATSDPRSVGGLYGYTF. The CDR3 region has the DNA TGTGCCACCAGTGATCCGCGAAGTGTCGGGGGGCTCTATGGCTACACCTTC.